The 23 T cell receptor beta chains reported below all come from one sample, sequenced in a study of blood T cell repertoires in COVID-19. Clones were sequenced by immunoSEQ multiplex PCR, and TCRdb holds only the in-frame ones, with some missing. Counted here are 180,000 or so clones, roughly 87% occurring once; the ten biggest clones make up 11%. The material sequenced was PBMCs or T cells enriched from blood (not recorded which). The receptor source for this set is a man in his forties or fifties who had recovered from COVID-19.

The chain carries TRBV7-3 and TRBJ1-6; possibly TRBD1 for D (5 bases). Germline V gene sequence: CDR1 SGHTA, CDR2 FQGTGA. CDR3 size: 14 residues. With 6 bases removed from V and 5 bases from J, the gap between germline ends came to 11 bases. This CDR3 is CASSTRVDNSPLHF. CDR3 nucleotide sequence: TGTGCCAGCAGTACCAGGGTCGATAATTCACCCCTCCACTTT.

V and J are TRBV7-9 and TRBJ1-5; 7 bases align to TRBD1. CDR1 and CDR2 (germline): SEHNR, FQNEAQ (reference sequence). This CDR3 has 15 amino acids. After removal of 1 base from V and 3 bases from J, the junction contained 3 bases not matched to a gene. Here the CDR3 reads CASSLDGTDNQPQHF. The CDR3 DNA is TGTGCCAGCAGCTTAGACGGGACAGACAATCAGCCCCAGCATTTT.

The CDR3 DNA reads as TGTGCCAGCAGCCCCCCGGGCCGGGGAACCAATAATTCACCCCTCCACTTT. Encoded protein: CASSPPGRGTNNSPLHF. J is TRBJ1-6 and V is TRBV7-9; no firm D call. Germline values: CDR1 SEHNR, CDR2 FQNEAQ (reference sequence). V was pared by 5 bases and J by 5 bases, with 19 bases between. The CDR3 extends over 17 amino acids.

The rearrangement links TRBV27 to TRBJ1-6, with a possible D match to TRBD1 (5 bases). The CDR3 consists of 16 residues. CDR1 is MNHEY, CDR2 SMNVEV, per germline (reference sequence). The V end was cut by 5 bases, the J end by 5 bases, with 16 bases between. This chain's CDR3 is CASSPDRHVNNSPLHF. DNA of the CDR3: TGTGCCAGCAGTCCCGACAGACACGTGAATAATTCACCCCTCCACTTT.

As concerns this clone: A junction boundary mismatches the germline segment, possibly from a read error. The CDR3 nucleotides are TGTGCCAGCAGCTTGGGGATACTAGCGGGATCCTACAATGAGCAGCTCTTC. The encoded protein is CASSLGILAGSYNEQLF. This chain uses TRBV5-6 with TRBJ2-1; 10 nucleotides line up with TRBD2. This CDR3 has 17 amino acids. CDR1 and CDR2 from the germline V gene are SGHDT and YYEEEE.

The chain's CDR3 is CSAYGAEQFF. CDR3 coding DNA: TGCAGCGCTTATGGAGCTGAGCAGTTCTTC. The V and J genes are TRBV29-1 and TRBJ2-1; no clear D gene. The CDR3 spans 10 residues. Germline CDR1 and CDR2: SQVTM and ANQGSEA. The ends were cut back, 7 bases at V and 9 bases at J, with 10 bases in the middle.

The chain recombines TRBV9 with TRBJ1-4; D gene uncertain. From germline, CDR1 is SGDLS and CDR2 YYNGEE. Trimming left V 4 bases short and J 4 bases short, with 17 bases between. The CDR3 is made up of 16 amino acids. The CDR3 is CASSTTYGGLNEKLFF. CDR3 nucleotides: TGTGCCAGCAGCACCACGTACGGAGGACTTAATGAAAAACTGTTTTTT. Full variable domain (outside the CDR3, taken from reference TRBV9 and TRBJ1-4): DSGVTQTPKHLITATGQRVTLRCSPRSGDLSVYWYQQSLDQGLQFLIQYYNGEERAKGNILERFSAQQFPDLHSELNLSSLELGDSALYFCASSTTYGGLNEKLFFGSGTQLSVL.

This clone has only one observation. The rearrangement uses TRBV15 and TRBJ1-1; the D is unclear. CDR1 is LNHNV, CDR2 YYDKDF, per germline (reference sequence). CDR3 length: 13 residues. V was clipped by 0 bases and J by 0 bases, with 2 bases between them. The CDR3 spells CATSRDMNTEAFF. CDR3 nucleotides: TGTGCCACCAGCAGAGATATGAACACTGAAGCTTTCTTT.

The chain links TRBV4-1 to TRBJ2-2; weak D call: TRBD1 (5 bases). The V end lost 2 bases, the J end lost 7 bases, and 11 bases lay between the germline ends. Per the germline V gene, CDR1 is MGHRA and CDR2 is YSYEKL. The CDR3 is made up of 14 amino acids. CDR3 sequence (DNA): TGCGCCAGCAGCCAATTGGGGCGTGGCGGGGAGCTGTTTTTT. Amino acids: CASSQLGRGGELFF.

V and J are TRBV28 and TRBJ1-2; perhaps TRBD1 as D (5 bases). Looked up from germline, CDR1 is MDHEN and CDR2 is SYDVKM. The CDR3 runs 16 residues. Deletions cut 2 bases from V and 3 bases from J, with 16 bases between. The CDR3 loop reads CASSLGMQGLDYGYTF. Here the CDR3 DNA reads TGTGCCAGCAGTTTAGGGATGCAGGGACTGGACTATGGCTACACCTTC.

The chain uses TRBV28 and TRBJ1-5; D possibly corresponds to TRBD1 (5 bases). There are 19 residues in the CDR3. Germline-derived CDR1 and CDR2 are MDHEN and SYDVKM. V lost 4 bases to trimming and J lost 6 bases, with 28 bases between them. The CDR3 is CASSWFQGLGGIGIQPQHF. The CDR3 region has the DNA TGTGCCAGCAGTTGGTTCCAGGGACTTGGGGGAATAGGGATTCAGCCCCAGCATTTT.

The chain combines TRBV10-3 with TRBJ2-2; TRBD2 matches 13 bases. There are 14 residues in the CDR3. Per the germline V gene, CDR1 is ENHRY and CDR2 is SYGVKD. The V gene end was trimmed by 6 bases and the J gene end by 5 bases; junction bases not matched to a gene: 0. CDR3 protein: CAIRGLAGTGELFF. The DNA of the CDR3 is TGTGCCATCAGGGGACTAGCGGGGACCGGGGAGCTGTTTTTT.

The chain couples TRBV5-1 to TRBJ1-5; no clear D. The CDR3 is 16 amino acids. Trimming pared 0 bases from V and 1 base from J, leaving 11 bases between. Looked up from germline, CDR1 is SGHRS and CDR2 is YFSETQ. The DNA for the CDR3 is TGCGCCAGCAGCTTGGAGCCGGGTGCGAGCAATCAGCCCCAGCATTTT. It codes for CASSLEPGASNQPQHF. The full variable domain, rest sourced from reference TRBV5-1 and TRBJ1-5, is KAGVTQTPRYLIKTRGQQVTLSCSPISGHRSVSWYQQTPGQGLQFLFEYFSETQRNKGNFPGRFSGRQFSNSRSEMNVSTLELGDSALYLCASSLEPGASNQPQHFGDGTRLSIL.

The CDR3 nucleotides are TGCGCCAGCAGCGCCGGCCCCGTTAGCGAAAAACTGTTTTTT. Amino acid sequence: CASSAGPVSEKLFF. The chain recombines TRBV5-1 with TRBJ1-4, with D uncertain. This CDR3 contains 14 residues. V shed 4 bases and J shed 8 bases, with 15 bases lying between them. CDR1 and CDR2 (germline): SGHRS, YFSETQ.

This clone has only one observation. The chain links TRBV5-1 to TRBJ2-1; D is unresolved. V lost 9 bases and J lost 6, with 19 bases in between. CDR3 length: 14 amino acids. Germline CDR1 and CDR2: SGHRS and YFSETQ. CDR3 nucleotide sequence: TGCGCCACCTCTCAGGCCTTATTTACCAATGAGCAGTTCTTC. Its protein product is CATSQALFTNEQFF. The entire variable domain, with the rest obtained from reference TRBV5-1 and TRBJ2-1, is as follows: KAGVTQTPRYLIKTRGQQVTLSCSPISGHRSVSWYQQTPGQGLQFLFEYFSETQRNKGNFPGRFSGRQFSNSRSEMNVSTLELGDSALYLCATSQALFTNEQFFGPGTRLTVL.

The CDR3 loop is CSSDSGYTF. The CDR3 DNA reads as TGCAGCTCAGACAGTGGCTACACCTTC. V gene TRBV29-1 combines with J gene TRBJ1-2, with D perhaps matching TRBD1 (5 bases). Looked up from germline, CDR1 is SQVTM and CDR2 is ANQGSEA. The CDR3 extends over 9 amino acids. The V end lost 8 bases, the J end lost 7 bases, and 8 bases lay between the germline ends. Filled out from reference TRBV29-1 and TRBJ1-2, the complete variable domain reads SAVISQKPSRDICQRGTSLTIQCQVDSQVTMMFWYRQQPGQSLTLIATANQGSEATYESGFVIDKFPISRPNLTFSTLTVSNMSPEDSSIYLCSSDSGYTFGSGTRLTVV.

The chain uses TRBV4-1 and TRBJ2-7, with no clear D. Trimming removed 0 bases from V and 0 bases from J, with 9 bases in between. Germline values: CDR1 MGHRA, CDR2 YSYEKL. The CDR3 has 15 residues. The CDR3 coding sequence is TGCGCCAGCAGCCAAGACCGCTCCGGCTCCTACGAGCAGTACTTC. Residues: CASSQDRSGSYEQYF.

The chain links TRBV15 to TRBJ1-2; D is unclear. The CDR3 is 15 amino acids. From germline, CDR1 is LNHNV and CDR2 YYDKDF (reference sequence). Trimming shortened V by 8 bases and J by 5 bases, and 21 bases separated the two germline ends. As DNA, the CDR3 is TGTGCCACCGCTCGCGGTTCCGACGTTTTATATGGCTACACCTTC. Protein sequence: CATARGSDVLYGYTF.

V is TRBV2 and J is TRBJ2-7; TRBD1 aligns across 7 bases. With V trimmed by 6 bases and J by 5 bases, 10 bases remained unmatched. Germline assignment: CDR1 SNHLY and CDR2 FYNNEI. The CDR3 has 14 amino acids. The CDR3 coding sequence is TGTGCCAGCAGGTTCGATAAGGGGGCGGACGAGCAGTACTTC. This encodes CASRFDKGADEQYF.

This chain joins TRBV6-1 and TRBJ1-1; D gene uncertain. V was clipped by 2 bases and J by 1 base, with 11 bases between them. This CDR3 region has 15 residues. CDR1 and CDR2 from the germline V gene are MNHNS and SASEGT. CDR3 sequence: CASSETGVRNTEAFF. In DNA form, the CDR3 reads TGTGCCAGCAGTGAAACGGGAGTGAGGAACACTGAAGCTTTCTTT.

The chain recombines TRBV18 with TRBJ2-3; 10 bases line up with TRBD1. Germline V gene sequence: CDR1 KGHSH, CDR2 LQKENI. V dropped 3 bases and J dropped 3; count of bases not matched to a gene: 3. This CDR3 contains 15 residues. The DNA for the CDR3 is TGTGCCAGCTCACCGGGACAGGGGATTACAGATACGCAGTATTTT. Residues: CASSPGQGITDTQYF.

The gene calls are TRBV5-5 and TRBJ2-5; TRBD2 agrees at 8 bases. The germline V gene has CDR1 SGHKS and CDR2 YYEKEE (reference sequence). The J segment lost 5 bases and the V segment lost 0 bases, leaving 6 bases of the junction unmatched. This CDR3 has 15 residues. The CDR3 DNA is TGTGCCAGCAGCTTGGCAGCAGGGACTAGTGAGACCCAGTACTTC. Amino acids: CASSLAAGTSETQYF. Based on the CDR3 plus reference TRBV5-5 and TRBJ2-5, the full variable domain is DAGVTQSPTHLIKTRGQQVTLRCSPISGHKSVSWYQQVLGQGPQFIFQYYEKEERGRGNFPDRFSARQFPNYSSELNVNALLLGDSALYLCASSLAAGTSETQYFGPGTRLLVL.

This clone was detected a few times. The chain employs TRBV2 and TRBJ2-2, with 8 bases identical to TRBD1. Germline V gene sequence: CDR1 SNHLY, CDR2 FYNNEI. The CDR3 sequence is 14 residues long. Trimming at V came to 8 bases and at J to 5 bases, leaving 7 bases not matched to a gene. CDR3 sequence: CASGQGDGTGELFF. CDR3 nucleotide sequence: TGTGCCAGCGGACAGGGTGATGGTACCGGGGAGCTGTTTTTT.